The T cell receptor (beta chain) described here comes from a study of blood T cell repertoires in COVID-19. Study background: Specimens from acute and convalescent COVID-19 originated in the United States, Italy and Spain.

Original data processing: How many nucleated cells were present was estimated from reference gene primer amplification. Profiled with immunoSEQ multiplex PCR; TCRdb holds only in-frame clones, not every one. The DNA gave D and trimming, while V, J and clone size come from that table. The sample records 200,000 to 250,000 clones, 70% to 90% being singletons. The V end lost 0 bases, the J end lost 5 bases, and 4 bases lay between the germline ends. From germline, CDR1 is PRHDT and CDR2 FYEKMQ (reference sequence). The CDR3 totals 12 residues. This clone was counted only a few times. The sequenced sample consisted of peripheral blood. The rearrangement joins TRBV13 to TRBJ1-1; no clear D. This TCR was recovered from a woman between 18 and 29 years old who had recovered from COVID-19. CDR3 protein: CASSLGRTEAFF. CDR3 sequence (DNA): TGTGCCAGCAGCTTAGGGCGGACTGAAGCTTTCTTT.